This T cell receptor beta chain was captured in a study of T cell responses to AZD1222 COVID-19 vaccine. Using immunoSEQ multiplex PCR, the repertoire was profiled, and TCRdb retains in-frame clones only, with some absent. Here the sample spans 150,000 or so clones, 90% to 95% being singletons. This CDR3 has 14 amino acids. V lost 7 bases, J lost 0 bases, and 10 bases lay in between. Germline lookup yields CDR1 LNHDA and CDR2 SQIVND (reference sequence). The chain has TRBV19 and TRBJ1-5, with D unclear. The origin of this receptor is an adult who received the AZD1222 COVID-19 vaccine. The sample here was peripheral blood, taken 28 days after the second AZD1222 dose. CDR3 region: CASKAGLSNQPQHF. For the CDR3, the DNA is TGTGCCAGTAAGGCAGGACTTAGCAATCAGCCCCAGCATTTT.